Sequencing of this T cell receptor (beta chain) was carried out in a study of lymphopenia after photon versus proton radiotherapy (dated by TCRdb to the late 2010s). Background for the entire study: The immunological effects of photon versus proton radiation therapy were compared in patients with gastrointestinal tumors who developed high-grade lymphopenia. The roughly 21 patients in the cohort had gastrointestinal tumors, were treated with either photon or proton therapy, and subsequently developed lymphopenia. The study was designed to characterize how the impact on the immune system differs between the two radiation modalities. Overall results and qualifications from the work: During treatment, patients who received proton therapy stayed relatively stable, whereas patients who received photon therapy lost naive T cells and TCR diversity and gained effector/memory populations. After the lymphocyte count nadir, oligoclonal expansion, especially of CD8+ Temra cells, was observed in photon-treated repertoires, and the drop in diversity was driven by this expansion. Across the cohort, an inverse correlation was found between a larger post-nadir drop in TCR diversity and overall survival time among patients who died. The survival association was assessed only in patients who died, and better survival with proton therapy was presented by the authors as a possibility rather than a demonstrated result.

The V end loses 5 bases and the J end loses 3 bases, and a stretch of 8 bases separates them. CDR1 and CDR2 are read off the germline V gene (reference sequence) as MNHEY and SMNVEV. Measured from the cysteine to the phenylalanine, the CDR3 is 13 residues long. The kept DNA is CDR3 alone, 39 bases in frame from the first base. Concerning this clone: It has no known antigen specificity. No per-base quality is available; no much larger clone lies one base away.

The method was the immunoSEQ multiplex PCR assay. Alongside multiparametric flow cytometry, deep sequencing of rearranged TCR beta loci was used to profile the T cell repertoires. TCRdb stores this immuneACCESS table with in-frame sequences only. Part of the clones is absent; in the studies checked, under half of the shortfall reflects unresolved V genes, and no reason is known for the rest. The sample yields some 41,000 clones; 70% to 90% were counted once. The ten largest clones represent approximately 2.9% of the sample. The sample was peripheral blood, taken from a patient treated with photon-based radiotherapy. This TCR came from a man aged 50-60 years with gastric cancer. The V and J segments used are TRBV27 and TRBJ2-1; the D gene assignment is ambiguous. The nucleotides read TGTGCCAGCAGTACCAGGAACTACAATGAGCAGTTCTTC. Its amino acids are CASSTRNYNEQFF.